This TCR beta chain was found in a study of cytomegalovirus exposure and HLA in healthy donors. With V trimmed by 8 bases and J by 3 bases, 15 bases remained unmatched. There are 16 residues in the CDR3. Germline V gene lookup returns CDR1 MDHEN and CDR2 SYDVKM. Overall study findings and caveats: The CMV antigen specificity of a few CMV-associated chains was confirmed through in vitro analysis.

The 120-subject validation cohort, separate from the approximately 670-subject first cohort, included the donors. Sequencing used immunoSEQ multiplex PCR; TCRdb keeps in-frame clones, though not all of them. Of 130,000 to 150,000 clones in the sample, about 88% were seen once. Details on this clone: Its antigen is not known.

The source material was PBMCs. The chain recombines TRBV28 with TRBJ1-2, with 7 nucleotides matching TRBD1. The origin of this receptor is a woman aged 18-30 years in good health and CMV-seropositive. This CDR3 is CASCFRKARGDYGYTF. In DNA, the CDR3 is TGTGCCAGCTGCTTTAGGAAAGCCAGGGGGGACTATGGCTACACCTTC.